The 27 T cell receptor beta chains reported below all come from one sample, sequenced in a study of T cells after yellow fever vaccination. Each CDR3 protein gets one entry after TCRdb re-called the 5' RACE reads with MiXCR. Among about 350,000 distinct CDR3 sequences listed, under 15% were seen once. Specimen: CD4+ T cells sorted from PBMCs, collected 15 days after the yellow fever booster vaccination. These receptors were obtained from a man younger than 35 who received the YFV17D yellow fever vaccine.

This clonotype was detected only a few times. The gene calls are TRBV12-5 and TRBJ2-7; D perhaps matches TRBD1 (6 bases). The CDR3 runs to 16 residues. The V end was cut by 1 base, the J end by 2 bases, with 15 bases between. Germline CDR1 is LGHNT and CDR2 is FRNRAP. CDR3 region: CASGLGPLGQPYEQYF. CDR3 DNA: TGTGCTAGTGGTTTGGGGCCCCTCGGACAGCCCTACGAGCAGTACTTC. Drawing the rest from reference TRBV12-5 and TRBJ2-7, the complete variable domain is DARVTQTPRHKVTEMGQEVTMRCQPILGHNTVFWYRQTMMQGLELLAYFRNRAPLDDSGMPKDRFSAEMPDATLATLKIQPSEPRDSAVYFCASGLGPLGQPYEQYFGPGTRLTVT.

This clonotype turned up a few times. The chain couples TRBV7-2 to TRBJ1-6; 8 bases are shared with TRBD1. J gave up 10 bases and V 4 bases, and 9 bases lay outside the gene matches. The CDR3 covers 15 residues. The germline CDR1 and CDR2 sequences are SGHTA and FQGNSA. The CDR3 sequence is CASSSRTGSISPLHF. The CDR3 DNA sequence: TGTGCCAGCAGCTCGCGGACAGGGAGTATCTCACCCCTCCACTTT.

The table lists this clonotype with many counts. The CDR3 loop is CASSQGWGSTNEKLFF. The CDR3 DNA is TGCGCCAGCAGCCAAGGTTGGGGGTCAACTAATGAAAAACTGTTTTTT. The J gene is TRBJ1-4, the V gene TRBV4-1; the D gene is possibly TRBD1 (5 bases). V gave up 1 base and J gave up 0 bases, with 9 bases separating them. The CDR3 spans 16 residues. Germline CDR1 reads MGHRA; CDR2 reads YSYEKL.

This chain connects TRBV5-1 to TRBJ2-3; 10 bases align to TRBD1. The J segment lost 10 bases and the V segment lost 4 bases, leaving 3 bases of the junction unmatched. The germline V gene has CDR1 SGHRS and CDR2 YFSETQ. This CDR3 region has 12 residues. CDR3 sequence reads: CASSTDRGAQYF. CDR3 bases: TGCGCCAGCAGCACGGACAGGGGGGCGCAGTATTTT.

This clonotype has a handful of counts. The rearrangement links TRBV12-3 or TRBV12-4 to TRBJ2-5, with TRBD2 matching 8 bases. With V trimmed by 2 bases and J by 1 base, 3 bases remained unmatched. CDR3 length: 15 amino acids. The CDR3 DNA reads TGTGCCAGCAGTTTATGGCTAGCGGGCCAAGAGACCCAGTACTTC. This gives the protein CASSLWLAGQETQYF.

This clonotype was counted only a few times. J is TRBJ2-3 and V is TRBV6-5; either TRBD1 or TRBD2 may supply D (5 bases each). The CDR3 consists of 14 residues. Germline lookup yields CDR1 MNHEY and CDR2 SVGAGI. The V end was cut by 2 bases, the J end by 5 bases, with 11 bases between. The CDR3 coding sequence is TGTGCCAGCAGTTACAGGGACGGCGGAGATACGCAGTATTTT. Protein sequence: CASSYRDGGDTQYF.

This clonotype has just a few counts. The gene calls are TRBV2 and TRBJ1-2, with 8 bases matching TRBD1. From germline, CDR1 is SNHLY and CDR2 FYNNEI. V trimming: 5 bases; J trimming: 3 bases; junction bases outside the gene matches: 5. CDR3 size: 14 residues. CDR3 DNA sequence: TGTGCCAGCAGTCCCGGACAGGGTTACTATGGCTACACCTTC. Encoded protein: CASSPGQGYYGYTF.

The chain couples TRBV7-2 to TRBJ2-7; 8 nucleotides match TRBD2. J gave up 4 bases and V 3 bases, and 8 bases lay outside the gene matches. CDR3 length: 15 residues. Germline CDR1 reads SGHTA; CDR2 reads FQGNSA. CDR3 in amino acids: CASSFAGGEEYEQYF. The CDR3, as DNA: TGTGCCAGCAGCTTCGCCGGGGGGGAAGAATACGAGCAGTACTTC.

A few counts support this clonotype. The V gene is TRBV6-2 or TRBV6-3, the J gene TRBJ1-2, with D tentatively TRBD1 (5 bases). V gave up 11 bases and J gave up 3 bases, with 16 bases separating them. This CDR3 is 13 amino acids long. The V gene's germline CDR1 is MNHEY and CDR2 SVGEGT. As DNA, the CDR3 is TGTGCCGGCACCGGGGGGAAGGACTATGGCTACACCTTC. Encoded protein: CAGTGGKDYGYTF.

The chain joins TRBV9 to TRBJ1-1; D is unresolved. Germline V gives CDR1 SGDLS, CDR2 YYNGEE. Trimming removed 1 base at V and 1 base at J, with 8 bases between. This CDR3 spans 14 amino acids. This CDR3 reads CASSVKGQNTEAFF. In DNA, the CDR3 is TGTGCCAGCAGCGTAAAGGGTCAGAACACTGAAGCTTTCTTT.

The chain uses TRBV7-2 and TRBJ1-2; D not certain. Per germline, CDR1 SGHTA and CDR2 FQGNSA. The CDR3 spans 14 residues. V was cut by 1 base and J by 7 bases, with 13 bases left in between. The DNA for the CDR3 is TGTGCCAGCAGCTTAGACCGGGGAGGGCCTGGCTACACCTTC. Translated: CASSLDRGGPGYTF.

The sample holds a few counts of this clonotype. This chain connects TRBV5-1 to TRBJ2-2; D call uncertain. Trimming pared 0 bases from V and 8 bases from J, leaving 11 bases between. Germline assignment: CDR1 SGHRS and CDR2 YFSETQ. The CDR3 is 14 residues long. CDR3 amino acids: CASSLAPSEGELFF. CDR3 nucleotide sequence: TGCGCCAGCAGCTTGGCACCATCGGAAGGGGAGCTGTTTTTT.

This clonotype was found a few times. Here the CDR3 reads CASSQDRPSLSDTQYF. In DNA, the CDR3 is TGTGCCAGCAGTCAGGACAGACCTAGCCTATCCGATACGCAGTATTTT. The rearrangement joins TRBV6-6 to TRBJ2-3; perhaps TRBD1 as D (6 bases). The CDR3 covers 16 residues. V lost 5 bases to trimming and J lost 6 bases, with 21 bases between them. Germline CDR1 is MNHNY and CDR2 is SVGAGI (reference sequence).

This clonotype was detected many times. The chain has TRBV6-5 and TRBJ2-7; 7 nucleotides match TRBD2. This CDR3 contains 15 residues. Per germline, CDR1 MNHEY and CDR2 SVGAGI. The junction had 2 bases not matched to a gene; V was cut back by 0 bases and J by 0 bases. This CDR3 reads CASSYSPSGSYEQYF. The CDR3, as DNA: TGTGCCAGCAGTTACTCGCCTAGCGGCTCCTACGAGCAGTACTTC.

The rearrangement joins TRBV12-3 or TRBV12-4 to TRBJ1-3, with TRBD1 identical over 9 bases. CDR3 length equals 15 residues. V trimming: 6 bases; J trimming: 6 bases; junction bases outside the gene matches: 9. The CDR3 DNA reads TGTGCCAGCAGCCGATGGGACAGGGTAATAAACACCATATATTTT. Protein product: CASSRWDRVINTIYF.

The CDR3, as DNA: TGCGCCAGCAGCCAAGATTATCGAGGTTTCTACGAGCAGTACGTC. Amino acids: CASSQDYRGFYEQYV. The chain employs TRBV4-1 and TRBJ2-7; D not resolved. V was cut by 0 bases and J by 3 bases, with 12 bases left in between. The CDR3 consists of 15 residues. CDR1 is MGHRA and CDR2 is YSYEKL in the germline V gene.

This clonotype occurred many times. V usage is TRBV29-1 and J usage is TRBJ2-3, with TRBD2 identical over 9 bases. CDR1 and CDR2 from the germline V gene are SQVTM and ANQGSEA. The CDR3 loop spans 15 amino acids. V was pared by 3 bases and J by 0 bases, with 4 bases of the junction left unmatched. CDR3 nucleotides: TGCAGCGTTGACATTCTAGCGGGGAGCACAGATACGCAGTATTTT. Its translation is CSVDILAGSTDTQYF.

The rearrangement uses TRBV11-2 and TRBJ2-3; TRBD2 matches 8 bases. V dropped 8 bases and J dropped 1; count of bases not matched to a gene: 5. The CDR3 sequence is 14 residues long. The germline CDR1 and CDR2 sequences are SGHAT and FQNNGV. This CDR3 reads CASGRGARTDTQYF. DNA of the CDR3: TGTGCCAGCGGGCGGGGGGCCCGCACAGATACGCAGTATTTT.

The rearrangement joins TRBV7-6 to TRBJ1-1; 8 nucleotides line up with TRBD1. CDR3 length: 16 amino acids. Unmatched junction bases numbered 15, after V lost 7 bases and J lost 5 bases. Germline loops: CDR1 SGHVS, CDR2 FNYEAQ. The CDR3: CASTSFGQGARTEAFF. As DNA, the CDR3 is TGTGCCAGCACCTCATTTGGCCAGGGGGCTCGGACTGAAGCTTTCTTT. Full variable domain (rest looked up from reference TRBV7-6 and TRBJ1-1): GAGVSQSPRYKVTKRGQDVALRCDPISGHVSLYWYRQALGQGPEFLTYFNYEAQQDKSGLPNDRFSAERPEGSISTLTIQRTEQRDSAMYRCASTSFGQGARTEAFFGQGTRLTVV.

This clonotype was seen only a few times. The V gene is TRBV4-3, the J gene TRBJ1-4; no reliable D call. In germline, CDR1 is LGHNA, CDR2 YSLEER. The CDR3 consists of 13 residues. The V gene lost 5 bases and the J gene lost 8 bases, with 12 bases spanning the gap. CDR3 DNA sequence: TGCGCCAGCAGCTACGTTACGGGGGAAAAACTGTTTTTT. Amino acids: CASSYVTGEKLFF.

V usage is TRBV6-2 or TRBV6-3 and J usage is TRBJ2-1, with D perhaps matching TRBD1 or TRBD2 (5 bases each). Trimming removed 6 bases at V and 7 bases at J, with 13 bases between. Germline CDR1 MNHEY, CDR2 SVGEGT. CDR3 length: 13 amino acids. Here the CDR3 reads CASSRDGWNEQFF. The CDR3 DNA reads as TGTGCCAGCAGCAGGGACGGATGGAATGAGCAGTTCTTC.

There are many counts of this clonotype. V is TRBV6-5 and J is TRBJ1-1; D is unclear. Germline-derived CDR1 and CDR2 are MNHEY and SVGAGI. The CDR3 loop spans 15 amino acids. V lost 5 bases, J lost 1 base, and 14 bases lay in between. The CDR3 coding sequence is TGTGCCAGCAGTCGTGCCCCCCCGGAGAACACTGAAGCTTTCTTT. This sequence encodes CASSRAPPENTEAFF.

V is TRBV5-6 and J is TRBJ2-5, with a tentative D call TRBD2 (6 bases). V gave up 2 bases and J gave up 3 bases, with 14 bases separating them. Germline assignment: CDR1 SGHDT and CDR2 YYEEEE. The CDR3 runs 15 residues. In DNA form, the CDR3 reads TGTGCCAGCAGCTTCGGTCTGGGACTCAAAGAGACCCAGTACTTC. This gives the protein CASSFGLGLKETQYF.

This clonotype has just a few counts. The chain employs TRBV6-2 or TRBV6-3 and TRBJ1-4; D not certain. CDR3 size: 14 residues. The germline V and J ends were trimmed by 4 bases and 1 base, with 7 bases remaining between them. In germline, CDR1 is MNHEY, CDR2 SVGEGT. The CDR3 loop is CASSLSLTNEKLFF. The CDR3 region has the DNA TGTGCCAGCAGTTTATCCCTAACTAATGAAAAACTGTTTTTT.

The CDR3 here is CASQSNTEAFF. The DNA of the CDR3 is TGTGCCAGCCAAAGTAACACTGAAGCTTTCTTT. The chain links TRBV28 to TRBJ1-1; D gene ambiguous. Germline V gene sequence: CDR1 MDHEN, CDR2 SYDVKM. The CDR3 consists of 11 residues. The germline V and J ends were trimmed by 8 bases and 2 bases, with 6 bases remaining between them.

This clonotype was counted a few times. The chain has TRBV7-2 and TRBJ2-7, with D maybe TRBD2 (5 bases). The CDR3 is 13 residues long. Per the germline V gene, CDR1 is SGHTA and CDR2 is FQGNSA. The V end lost 2 bases, the J end lost 6 bases, and 11 bases lay between the germline ends. The CDR3 reads CASSLIAGLEQYV. CDR3 coding DNA: TGTGCCAGCAGCTTAATTGCGGGTCTCGAGCAGTACGTC.

This clonotype was detected only a few times. This rearrangement joins TRBV20-1 to TRBJ2-3; 7 bases match TRBD2. After removal of 0 bases from V and 6 bases from J, the junction contained 9 bases not matched to a gene. Germline V lookup: CDR1 DFQATT, CDR2 SNEGSKA (reference sequence). CDR3 size: 15 residues. The CDR3, as DNA: TGCAGTGCTAGAGATCGATGGCGGGGGTTGGATACGCAGTATTTT. Translating gives CSARDRWRGLDTQYF.